Listed below are T cell receptor beta chains from one sample, sequenced in a study of cytomegalovirus exposure and HLA in healthy donors. Here immunoSEQ multiplex PCR was the method, and the copy in TCRdb shows in-frame clones only, minus some. This sample has about 280,000 clones, with roughly 85% found just once. Sequences were obtained from PBMCs. All receptors derive from a woman aged 18-29 years in good health and CMV-seronegative. CDR3s include the opening cysteine and the closing phenylalanine or tryptophan. D genes are given only for firm matches. Rows give clone size only sometimes, using once, few, many, or a class for an expanded clone.

J	V	size	D	DNA	CDR3
TRBJ1-1	TRBV15	.	.	TGTGCCACCAGCACCGCTACGGTGAACACTGAAGCTTTCTTT	CATSTATVNTEAFF
TRBJ2-1	TRBV5-5	many	TRBD2	TGTGCCAGCAGCCCCCGGGGTAGCGGGAGCTCCTACAATGAGCAGTTCTTC	CASSPRGSGSSYNEQFF
TRBJ1-2	TRBV11-2	.	.	TGTGCCAGCAGCTTAGGTCCAGCGAATTATGGCTACACCTTC	CASSLGPANYGYTF
TRBJ1-5	TRBV10-1	.	TRBD1	TGCGCCAGCAGTGTCGACTTCCCGGGACAGGGGGGGTCCTTGGAGCCCCAGCATTTT	CASSVDFPGQGGSLEPQHF
TRBJ2-6	TRBV27	.	.	TGTGCCGCCACGCCGCAGGGCTCTGGGGCCAACGTCCTGACTTTC	CAATPQGSGANVLTF
TRBJ2-1	TRBV30	.	TRBD2	TGTGCCTGGAAGTCAGGACTAGCGGGACATGAGCAGTTCTTC	CAWKSGLAGHEQFF
TRBJ2-1	TRBV28	.	TRBD2	TGTGCCAGCAGGATTATAGCGGGGGGCCACAATGAGCAGTTCTTC	CASRIIAGGHNEQFF
TRBJ1-2	TRBV13	.	.	TGTGCCAGCAGCTTAGAAGGGGCTCCCTATGGCTACACCTTC	CASSLEGAPYGYTF
TRBJ1-1	TRBV28	.	.	TGTGCCAGCCGGGGGAACACTGAAGCTTTCTTT	CASRGNTEAFF
TRBJ2-7	TRBV7-2	.	TRBD2	TGTGCCAGCAGCAGGAGCGGGGGGCCAAGCGAGCAGTACTTC	CASSRSGGPSEQYF
TRBJ2-5	TRBV27	.	TRBD2	TGTGCCAGCAGTTGGACAACTAGCGGGAGGGAGACCCAGTACTTC	CASSWTTSGRETQYF
TRBJ2-2	TRBV5-1	.	.	TGCGCCAGCCTTAGACAGGTGGACACCGGGGAGCTGTTTTTT	CASLRQVDTGELFF
TRBJ1-2	TRBV7-2	.	.	TGTGCCAGCAGCTTAGGGGCAGTACTCTTCTATGGCTACACCTTC	CASSLGAVLFYGYTF
TRBJ1-1	TRBV28	.	.	TGTGCCAGCAGTCAGACAGCCATGAACACTGAAGCTTTCTTT	CASSQTAMNTEAFF
TRBJ1-5	TRBV10-3	.	.	TGTGCCATCAGTGATCCAGACAGCCAATATAGCAATCAGCCCCAGCATTTT	CAISDPDSQYSNQPQHF
TRBJ1-1	TRBV15	.	TRBD1	TGTGCCACCAGCAGAGATCCAGGGGGCACTGAAGCTTTCTTT	CATSRDPGGTEAFF
TRBJ2-3	TRBV25-1	.	.	TGTGCCAGCAGTGAATGGGCGGGGGCCCTCACAGATACGCAGTATTTT	CASSEWAGALTDTQYF
TRBJ1-6	TRBV7-2	.	.	TGTGCCAGCAGCTCCGCCAGTATAGACGGAGATTCACCCCTCCACTTT	CASSSASIDGDSPLHF
TRBJ2-7	TRBV18	.	.	TGTGCCAGCTCACCAATGGATCAGGTGGGGGGGCAGTACTTC	CASSPMDQVGGQYF
TRBJ2-1	TRBV19	.	TRBD1	TGTGCCAGTAGTGGCCTAACGGGACAGCAGAACAATGAGCAGTTCTTC	CASSGLTGQQNNEQFF
TRBJ1-1	TRBV18	.	.	TGTGCCAGCTCACCATATGACAGTCCGAACACTGAAGCTTTCTTT	CASSPYDSPNTEAFF
TRBJ1-1	TRBV7-3	.	.	TGTGCCAGCACTCTGACGGGGGGAACTGAAGCTTTCTTT	CASTLTGGTEAFF
TRBJ1-5	TRBV19	.	.	TGTGCCAGCCAGAGATGGGGAGTTGATCAGCCCCAGCATTTT	CASQRWGVDQPQHF
TRBJ2-7	TRBV10-2	once	.	TGCGCCAGCAGTGAGAGCAGGGGAAGCAACGAGCAGTACTTC	CASSESRGSNEQYF
TRBJ1-2	TRBV11-2	.	TRBD1	TGTGCCAGCAGCCTGGGACAGAGATATGGCTACACCTTC	CASSLGQRYGYTF
TRBJ2-7	TRBV10-1	once	.	TGCGCCAGCAGTGTGGGCCCGTCCTACGAGCAGTACTTC	CASSVGPSYEQYF
TRBJ1-1	TRBV18	once	.	TGTGCCAGCTCAGGGGGCTGGCTCGAAGCTTTCTTT	CASSGGWLEAFF
TRBJ2-1	TRBV19	.	TRBD1	TGTGCCAGTACTGGACAGGGGAATGAGCAGTTCTTC	CASTGQGNEQFF
TRBJ2-7	TRBV5-1	.	TRBD1	TGCGCCAGCATGGAGGGACAGGGGATTCACGAGCAGTACTTC	CASMEGQGIHEQYF
TRBJ2-3	TRBV4-1	.	TRBD2	TGCGCCAGCAGCCAAGCGGGGGGAGGCACAGATACGCAGTATTTT	CASSQAGGGTDTQYF